The 24 T cell receptor beta chains reported below all come from one sample, sequenced in a study of CD4 T cells in relation to SARS-CoV-2 and coronaviruses. For these TCRs, the target antigens are not known. TCRdb's table, derived via immunoSEQ multiplex PCR, lists solely in-frame clones and lacks some. The sample includes over 40,000 clones, under 90% of them seen just once. Sample: naive CD4+ T cells from PBMCs, cultured in vitro. Stated subset: naive CD4+ T cells isolated by negative enrichment. These TCRs come from an adult with COVID-19.

The chain is built from TRBV5-1 and TRBJ2-5; TRBD1 matches at 9 bases. The CDR3 has 16 amino acids. CDR1 SGHRS and CDR2 YFSETQ come from the germline V gene. V gave up 0 bases and J gave up 4 bases; unmatched junction bases: 7. The CDR3 sequence is CASSLGGQGGGETQYF. The CDR3 DNA follows: TGCGCCAGCAGCTTGGGGGGACAGGGAGGTGGAGAGACCCAGTACTTC. Combining the CDR3 with reference TRBV5-1 and TRBJ2-5 gives the whole variable domain KAGVTQTPRYLIKTRGQQVTLSCSPISGHRSVSWYQQTPGQGLQFLFEYFSETQRNKGNFPGRFSGRQFSNSRSEMNVSTLELGDSALYLCASSLGGQGGGETQYFGPGTRLLVL.

The rearrangement uses TRBV19 and TRBJ1-2; TRBD1 is a possible D gene (6 bases). This CDR3 has 17 residues. From germline, CDR1 is LNHDA and CDR2 SQIVND (reference sequence). The germline V and J ends were trimmed by 4 bases and 4 bases, with 22 bases remaining between them. CDR3 sequence: CASSKWSGGATVYGYTF. The DNA of the CDR3 is TGTGCCAGTAGTAAATGGTCGGGGGGGGCAACAGTCTATGGCTACACCTTC.

CDR3 in amino acids: CASSRLAGTDTQYF. CDR3 coding DNA: TGCGCCAGCAGCCGACTAGCGGGCACAGATACGCAGTATTTT. The V and J genes are TRBV5-1 and TRBJ2-3, with 9 bases that match TRBD2. Per germline, CDR1 SGHRS and CDR2 YFSETQ. The CDR3 runs to 14 residues. The J segment lost 1 base and the V segment lost 4 bases, leaving 1 base of the junction unmatched.

This chain connects TRBV28 to TRBJ2-7; D unclear. Germline V CDR1 and CDR2: MDHEN, SYDVKM. This CDR3 has 11 amino acids. V lost 10 bases and J 6 bases, leaving 13 bases between the germline ends. The CDR3 nucleotides read TGTGCCACCGCAGCCCCAACCGAGCAGTACTTC. Encoded protein: CATAAPTEQYF.

The J gene is TRBJ1-2, the V gene TRBV28; D unclear. Germline CDR1 MDHEN, CDR2 SYDVKM. CDR3 length equals 10 residues. V was pared by 6 bases and J by 5 bases, with 4 bases between. This chain's CDR3 is CASSRYGYTF. CDR3 DNA sequence: TGTGCCAGCAGCCGATATGGCTACACCTTC.

J is TRBJ2-4 and V is TRBV5-4; the match to TRBD2 covers 10 bases. The CDR3 is made up of 18 amino acids. With 1 base clipped from V and 1 base from J, the junction kept 8 bases outside the gene matches. The germline CDR1 and CDR2 sequences are SGHNT and YYREEE (reference sequence). The CDR3, as DNA: TGTGCCAGCAGCTTGCCCCGTCAGCGGGAGGGGGCCAAAAACATTCAGTACTTC. It codes for CASSLPRQREGAKNIQYF.

This clone has more than one count but fewer than ten. The CDR3: CATSRDLGALSPLHF. The CDR3 DNA follows: TGTGCCACCAGCAGAGATTTGGGGGCTCTCTCACCCCTCCACTTT. This rearrangement joins TRBV15 to TRBJ1-6, with a weak D call TRBD1 (6 bases). Trimming stripped 0 bases from V and 10 bases from J, with 13 bases between. Germline V gives CDR1 LNHNV, CDR2 YYDKDF (reference sequence). The CDR3 is 15 residues long.

This chain connects TRBV21-1 to TRBJ2-7; the table's D call, TRBD2, was not checked against the DNA. TRBV21-1 is reported as a pseudogene. The CDR3 consists of 17 residues. CDR3 region: CASSKAPGGLGYDEQYF. The DNA for the CDR3 is TGTGCCAGCAGCAAAGCGCCGGGGGGCCTCGGCTACGACGAGCAGTACTTC.

This sequence joins TRBV7-9 and TRBJ2-5; 7 bases map to TRBD1. CDR1 and CDR2 from the germline V gene are SEHNR and FQNEAQ (reference sequence). After removal of 6 bases from V and 1 base from J, the junction contained 5 bases not matched to a gene. CDR3 length: 14 residues. This CDR3 reads CASSLGQPQETQYF. CDR3 DNA sequence: TGTGCCAGCAGTCTGGGACAGCCCCAAGAGACCCAGTACTTC.

The J gene is TRBJ2-3, the V gene TRBV5-4; D not resolved. Germline V CDR1 and CDR2: SGHNT, YYREEE (reference sequence). The CDR3 has 12 amino acids. Trimming shortened V by 5 bases and J by 5 bases, and 9 bases separated the two germline ends. CDR3 sequence reads: CASSNARDTQYF. In DNA, the CDR3 is TGTGCCAGCAGTAACGCTAGAGATACGCAGTATTTT.

This clone occurred a few times. This chain joins TRBV28 and TRBJ1-5; maybe TRBD1 (5 bases). CDR3 size: 15 residues. Germline CDR1 and CDR2: MDHEN and SYDVKM. Trimming stripped 6 bases from V and 1 base from J, with 13 bases between. CDR3: CASSVGDYSNQPQHF. The CDR3 nucleotides read TGTGCCAGCAGCGTAGGGGACTACAGCAATCAGCCCCAGCATTTT.

This chain connects TRBV15 to TRBJ1-6; no reliable D call. Germline-derived CDR1 and CDR2 are LNHNV and YYDKDF (reference sequence). The CDR3 covers 16 residues. V shed 0 bases and J shed 13 bases, with 19 bases lying between them. CDR3 amino acids: CATSRESGKLKSPLHF. The CDR3 DNA sequence: TGTGCCACCAGCAGAGAATCCGGGAAACTTAAATCCCCCCTCCACTTT.

This chain uses TRBV6-1 with TRBJ1-2, with TRBD1 as a possible D gene (5 bases). Trimming removed 2 bases from V and 4 bases from J, with 8 bases in between. This CDR3 comprises 13 residues. Germline values: CDR1 MNHNS, CDR2 SASEGT. The CDR3 here is CASSERGGYGYTF. DNA for the CDR3: TGTGCCAGCAGTGAACGCGGGGGCTATGGCTACACCTTC.

Only a few counts were recorded for this clone. The chain uses TRBV19 and TRBJ2-7; either TRBD1 or TRBD2 may fit D (5 bases each). Germline V gives CDR1 LNHDA, CDR2 SQIVND (reference sequence). V lost 4 bases and J 4 bases, leaving 8 bases between the germline ends. The CDR3 has 12 residues. This CDR3 is CASSRGKYEQYF. The CDR3 DNA sequence: TGTGCCAGTAGTAGGGGGAAATACGAGCAGTACTTC.

The chain links TRBV7-8 to TRBJ2-5; D is unresolved. The V end lost 6 bases, the J end lost 5 bases, and 22 bases lay between the germline ends. This CDR3 region has 16 residues. Germline assignment: CDR1 SGHVS and CDR2 FQNEAQ. This CDR3 reads CASRSQAYLQWETQYF. The CDR3 region has the DNA TGTGCCAGCAGATCACAAGCGTATCTACAGTGGGAGACCCAGTACTTC.

The chain links TRBV19 to TRBJ1-1, with no clear D. The V and J ends lost 4 bases and 1 base respectively, with 4 bases between them. Germline V gives CDR1 LNHDA, CDR2 SQIVND (reference sequence). This CDR3 has 12 amino acids. The CDR3 spells CASSKGNTEAFF. DNA of the CDR3: TGTGCCAGTAGTAAAGGGAACACTGAAGCTTTCTTT.

This chain connects TRBV28 to TRBJ2-5; 12 bases align to TRBD1. The CDR3 has 15 amino acids. Germline trimming cut 5 bases from V and 5 bases from J; bases unmatched to any gene: 6. The germline CDR1 and CDR2 sequences are MDHEN and SYDVKM. CDR3 DNA sequence: TGTGCCAGCAGTCCGCTGGGACAGGGGGCCGAGACCCAGTACTTC. This gives the protein CASSPLGQGAETQYF.

This sequence joins TRBV28 and TRBJ2-5, with TRBD2 matching 8 bases. V was pared by 6 bases and J by 5 bases, with 11 bases of the junction left unmatched. CDR3 length: 15 residues. CDR1 is MDHEN, CDR2 SYDVKM, per germline. CDR3 nucleotide sequence: TGTGCCAGCAGCCGAGCGGGAGCCAGACGGGAGACCCAGTACTTC. It encodes CASSRAGARRETQYF.

The chain has TRBV2 and TRBJ2-3; D gene ambiguous. Germline assignment: CDR1 SNHLY and CDR2 FYNNEI. The CDR3 is 14 residues long. V was trimmed by 7 bases and J by 0 bases, leaving 11 bases between them. CDR3 amino acids: CASTVRRSTDTQYF. DNA of the CDR3: TGTGCCAGCACCGTCAGAAGGAGCACAGATACGCAGTATTTT.

This sequence joins TRBV9 and TRBJ2-3; TRBD1 or TRBD2 may be the D gene (5 bases each). The CDR3 extends over 16 amino acids. Trimming stripped 0 bases from V and 2 bases from J, with 13 bases between. Germline values: CDR1 SGDLS, CDR2 YYNGEE. The DNA of the CDR3 is TGTGCCAGCAGCGTAGCAGGGAGACCGGCCACAGATACGCAGTATTTT. Amino acids: CASSVAGRPATDTQYF.

This chain uses TRBV5-1 with TRBJ2-3, with TRBD2 matching over 11 bases. V was clipped by 6 bases and J by 2 bases; unmatched bases: 5. CDR1 SGHRS and CDR2 YFSETQ come from the germline V gene. This CDR3 is 15 amino acids long. CDR3 nucleotide sequence: TGCGCCAGCACCAAGACTAGCGGGAACACAGATACGCAGTATTTT. This translates into CASTKTSGNTDTQYF.

The V and J genes are TRBV24-1 and TRBJ2-3, with D perhaps TRBD2 (10 bases). CDR3 length: 21 amino acids. The germline V gene has CDR1 KGHDR and CDR2 SFDVKD. V shed 6 bases and J shed 6 bases, with 36 bases lying between them. CDR3 protein: CATSPRTGGIRTSGGYDTQYF. CDR3 in DNA: TGTGCCACCAGTCCAAGAACAGGGGGCATCAGGACTAGCGGTGGTTACGATACGCAGTATTTT.

The V call is TRBV27, the J call TRBJ2-1, with TRBD2 as a possible D gene (5 bases). The V gene lost 1 base and the J gene lost 6 bases, with 16 bases spanning the gap. The CDR3 sequence is 16 residues long. Germline values: CDR1 MNHEY, CDR2 SMNVEV (reference sequence). CDR3 sequence: CASSLYTRMVGNEQFF. CDR3 nucleotide sequence: TGTGCCAGCAGTTTATATACTAGAATGGTCGGCAATGAGCAGTTCTTC.

V gene TRBV4-1 combines with J gene TRBJ1-2, with D unresolved. V was clipped by 5 bases and J by 4 bases, with 14 bases between them. This CDR3 has 14 residues. Looked up from germline, CDR1 is MGHRA and CDR2 is YSYEKL. The CDR3 reads CASSSPATPYGYTF. Written as DNA, the CDR3 is TGCGCCAGCAGCTCCCCCGCTACCCCCTATGGCTACACCTTC.